These T cell receptor beta chains were read from a single sample in a study of identical twins. TCRdb analysed the 5' RACE reads with MiXCR anew, one entry per CDR3 protein. The profile shows more than 250,000 distinct CDR3 sequences, approximately 8% of them singletons. This sample was also put to use in a study of yellow fever vaccine responses in identical twins.

The sample consisted of memory (CD45RO+) T cells sorted from blood. The receptors were gathered from a young woman in good health. Both conserved end residues are part of each CDR3. A D gene is named only where the DNA matches it firmly. The listing skips clone size in some rows; elsewhere it reads once, few, many or a size class.

d_gene: .
len: 11
abundance: .
j_gene: TRBJ2-7
v_gene: TRBV24-1
CDR3aa: CATSDLGKQYF
CDR3nt: TGTGCCACCAGTGATTTGGGAAAGCAGTACTTC

d_gene: .
len: 13
abundance: .
j_gene: TRBJ2-2
v_gene: TRBV28
CDR3aa: CASRQGRTGELFF
CDR3nt: TGTGCCAGCAGACAGGGGAGGACCGGGGAGCTGTTTTTT

d_gene: TRBD1
len: 15
abundance: .
j_gene: TRBJ1-4
v_gene: TRBV7-2
CDR3aa: CASSPDRVGYEKLFF
CDR3nt: TGTGCCAGCAGCCCGGACAGGGTAGGGTATGAAAAACTGTTTTTT

d_gene: .
len: 13
abundance: .
j_gene: TRBJ1-2
v_gene: TRBV28
CDR3aa: CASSFVQAHGYTF
CDR3nt: TGTGCCAGCAGTTTCGTACAGGCCCATGGCTACACCTTC

d_gene: TRBD2
len: 15
abundance: many
j_gene: TRBJ2-5
v_gene: TRBV25-1
CDR3aa: CASSGFLAGEETQYF
CDR3nt: TGTGCCAGCAGTGGGTTTCTAGCGGGAGAAGAGACCCAGTACTTC

d_gene: .
len: 15
abundance: few
j_gene: TRBJ2-2
v_gene: TRBV11-2
CDR3aa: CASSFRDINTGELFF
CDR3nt: TGTGCCAGCAGTTTCAGGGACATAAACACCGGGGAGCTGTTTTTT

d_gene: .
len: 15
abundance: many
j_gene: TRBJ1-6
v_gene: TRBV4-1
CDR3aa: CASSQEGGAGSPLHF
CDR3nt: TGCGCCAGCAGCCAAGAAGGGGGTGCGGGTTCACCCCTCCACTTT

d_gene: TRBD2
len: 15
abundance: many
j_gene: TRBJ2-1
v_gene: TRBV6-1
CDR3aa: CASNLLAGDSSEQFF
CDR3nt: TGTGCCAGCAACTTACTAGCGGGAGATAGTTCTGAGCAGTTCTTC

d_gene: .
len: 14
abundance: many
j_gene: TRBJ2-1
v_gene: TRBV5-1
CDR3aa: CASRNTPSYNEQFF
CDR3nt: TGCGCCAGCAGAAACACACCCAGCTACAATGAGCAGTTCTTC

d_gene: TRBD1
len: 14
abundance: many
j_gene: TRBJ2-7
v_gene: TRBV2
CDR3aa: CASRKDRAGSEQYF
CDR3nt: TGTGCCAGCAGGAAGGACAGGGCAGGGAGCGAGCAGTACTTC